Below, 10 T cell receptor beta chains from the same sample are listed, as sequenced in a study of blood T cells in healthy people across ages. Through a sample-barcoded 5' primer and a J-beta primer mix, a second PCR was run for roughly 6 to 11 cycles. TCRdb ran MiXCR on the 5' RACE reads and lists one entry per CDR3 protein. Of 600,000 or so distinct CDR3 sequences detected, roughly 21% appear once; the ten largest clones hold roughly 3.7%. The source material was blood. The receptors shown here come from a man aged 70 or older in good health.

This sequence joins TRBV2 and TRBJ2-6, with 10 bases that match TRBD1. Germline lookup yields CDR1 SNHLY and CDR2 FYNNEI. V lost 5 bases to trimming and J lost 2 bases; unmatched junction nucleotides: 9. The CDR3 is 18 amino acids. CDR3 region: CASSTPDRGFAGANVLTF. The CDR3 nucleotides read TGTGCCAGCAGTACCCCGGACAGGGGGTTTGCTGGGGCCAACGTCCTGACTTTC. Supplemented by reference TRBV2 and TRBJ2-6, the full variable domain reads EPEVTQTPSHQVTQMGQEVILRCVPISNHLYFYWYRQILGQKVEFLVSFYNNEISEKSEIFDDQFSVERPDGSNFTLKIRSTKLEDSAMYFCASSTPDRGFAGANVLTFGAGSRLTVL.

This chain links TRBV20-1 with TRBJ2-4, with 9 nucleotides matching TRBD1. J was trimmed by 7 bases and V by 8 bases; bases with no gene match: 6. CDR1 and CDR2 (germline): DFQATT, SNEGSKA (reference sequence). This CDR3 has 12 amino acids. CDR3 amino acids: CSSNDRGNIQYF. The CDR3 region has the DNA TGCAGTAGTAATGACAGGGGGAACATTCAGTACTTC.

The CDR3 loop reads CASSLPGQAPEAFF. CDR3 nucleotides: TGTGCCAGCAGCTTGCCGGGACAGGCCCCTGAAGCTTTCTTT. The chain uses TRBV7-9 and TRBJ1-1; 8 bases fit TRBD1. The V gene end was trimmed by 3 bases and the J gene end by 6 bases; junction bases not matched to a gene: 6. In germline, CDR1 is SEHNR, CDR2 FQNEAQ (reference sequence). The CDR3 has 14 residues.

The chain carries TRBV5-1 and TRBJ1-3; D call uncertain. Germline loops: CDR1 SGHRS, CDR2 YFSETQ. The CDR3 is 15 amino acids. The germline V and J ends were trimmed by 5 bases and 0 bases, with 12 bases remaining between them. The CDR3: CASRLTATSGNTIYF. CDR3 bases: TGCGCCAGCAGGCTGACCGCAACCTCTGGAAACACCATATATTTT.

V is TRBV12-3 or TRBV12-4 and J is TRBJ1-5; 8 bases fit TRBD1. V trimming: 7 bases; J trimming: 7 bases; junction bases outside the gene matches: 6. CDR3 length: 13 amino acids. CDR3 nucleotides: TGTGCCAGCACACCAGGGGGCATCCAGCCCCAGCATTTT. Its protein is CASTPGGIQPQHF.

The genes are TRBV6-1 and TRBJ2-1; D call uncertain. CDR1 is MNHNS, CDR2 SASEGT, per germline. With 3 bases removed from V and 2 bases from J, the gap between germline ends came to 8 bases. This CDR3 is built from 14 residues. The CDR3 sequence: CASSDVWAYNEQFF. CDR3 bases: TGTGCCAGCAGTGATGTGTGGGCCTACAATGAGCAGTTCTTC.

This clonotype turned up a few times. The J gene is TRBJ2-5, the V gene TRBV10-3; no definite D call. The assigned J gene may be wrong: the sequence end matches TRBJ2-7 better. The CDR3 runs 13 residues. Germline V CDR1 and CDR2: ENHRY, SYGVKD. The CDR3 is CAISDGGSYEQYF. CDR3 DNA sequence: TGTGCCATCAGTGATGGCGGCTCCTACGAGCAGTACTTC.

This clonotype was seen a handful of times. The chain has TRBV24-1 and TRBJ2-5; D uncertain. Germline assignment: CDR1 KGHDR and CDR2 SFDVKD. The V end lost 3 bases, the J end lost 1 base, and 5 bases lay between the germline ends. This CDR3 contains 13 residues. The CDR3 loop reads CATSDGIQETQYF. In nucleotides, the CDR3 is TGTGCCACCAGTGATGGGATCCAAGAGACCCAGTACTTC.

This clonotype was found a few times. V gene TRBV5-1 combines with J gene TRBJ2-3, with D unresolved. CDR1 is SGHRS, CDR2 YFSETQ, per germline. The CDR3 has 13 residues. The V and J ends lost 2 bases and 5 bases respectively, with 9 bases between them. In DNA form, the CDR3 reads TGCGCCAGCAGCTTCCAGTTCATAGATACGCAGTATTTT. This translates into CASSFQFIDTQYF.

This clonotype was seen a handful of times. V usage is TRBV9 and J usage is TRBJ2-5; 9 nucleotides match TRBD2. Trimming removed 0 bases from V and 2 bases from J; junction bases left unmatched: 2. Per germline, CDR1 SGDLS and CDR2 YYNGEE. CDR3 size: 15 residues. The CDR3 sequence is CASSVETSGQETQYF. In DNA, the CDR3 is TGTGCCAGCAGCGTAGAGACTAGCGGTCAAGAGACCCAGTACTTC. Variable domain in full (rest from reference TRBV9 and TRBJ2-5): DSGVTQTPKHLITATGQRVTLRCSPRSGDLSVYWYQQSLDQGLQFLIQYYNGEERAKGNILERFSAQQFPDLHSELNLSSLELGDSALYFCASSVETSGQETQYFGPGTRLLVL.